This T cell receptor (beta chain) derives from a study of CXCR3-negative and CXCR3-positive naive CD8 T cells. In triplicate, each CD8+ T cell subset was sorted at a few hundred thousand cells per replicate. The CDR3 spans 15 residues. Comment on this clonotype: Its target is unknown.

The study, taken as a whole, reports: High diversity, comparable across both naive subsets, contrasted with much lower diversity in memory CD8+ cells.

Each TRB cDNA library was prepared by 5' RACE (with UMI labels). TCRdb re-analyzed the 5' RACE reads; it lists each CDR3 protein once, without DNA. The sample holds about 120,000 distinct CDR3 sequences. V usage is TRBV21-1 and J usage is TRBJ2-6. TRBV21-1 is labeled a pseudogene. This TCR was recovered from a human donor in good health. Some clones in this sample may be carry-over from other donors' samples. Sequenced material: naive CXCR3- CD8+ T cells from blood. Subset specified: CD45RO-CCR7+CD27+CD95- naive CD8+ T cells lacking CXCR3 (TNR3-). The CDR3 sequence is CASSKGRLRANVLTF.